This T cell receptor (beta chain) stems from a study of post-analysis software for immune sequencing data. About the study: Patients with relapsing-remitting, secondary progressive and progressive-relapsing multiple sclerosis courses were all represented. Study results and limitations: Significantly lower normalized Chao1 diversity was found in patients with multiple sclerosis relative to controls. Compared with controls, patients had more of about five TRBV segments, including TRBV5-6, TRBV5-1 and TRBV20-1. Same-batch preparations were strongly co-clustered by F measure.

With respect to this clonotype: Its antigen remains unidentified.

Germline V gene lookup returns CDR1 MNHNS and CDR2 SASEGT. Trimming removed 2 bases from V and 7 bases from J, with 6 bases in between. The CDR3 extends over 12 amino acids. Unique molecular identifiers were carried by the TCR beta cDNA libraries. Roughly 500,000 cDNA molecules were obtained from roughly 1.1 to 9.2 million T cells. MiXCR, run by TCRdb on the PCR reads, gives a single entry per CDR3 protein. The sample has roughly 800,000 distinct CDR3 sequences; 40% to 55% are singletons. The chain carries TRBV6-1 and TRBJ2-1, with D unresolved. The source material was blood. The receptor was derived from a girl between 10 and 17 years old with multiple sclerosis. CDR3 nucleotides: TGTGCCAGCAGTGAATCGAAAAATGAGCAGTTCTTC. Translating gives CASSESKNEQFF.